Here is one T cell receptor beta chain with its context. The sample comes from a study of blood T cell repertoires in COVID-19. Study in general: PBMCs, B-cell-depleted T cells, or T cells were the source of the cDNA or gDNA that made up the material.

The protocol was immunoSEQ multiplex PCR, while the TCRdb copy is restricted to in-frame clones and leaves out a portion. The table shows 95,000 to 100,000 clones, with approximately 80% occurring only once. Germline lookup yields CDR1 PRHDT and CDR2 FYEKMQ (reference sequence). CDR3 length: 13 residues. The germline V and J ends were trimmed by 2 bases and 3 bases, with 7 bases remaining between them. This receptor was taken from a human donor in a cohort sampled during active COVID-19. V gene TRBV13 combines with J gene TRBJ1-2; no reliable D call. Sequenced input: peripheral blood. The CDR3 bases are TGTGCCAGCAGCTTACAGGCCCACTATGGCTACACCTTC. Translation gives CASSLQAHYGYTF. Full variable domain (rest looked up from reference TRBV13 and TRBJ1-2): AAGVIQSPRHLIKEKRETATLKCYPIPRHDTVYWYQQGPGQDPQFLISFYEKMQSDKGSIPDRFSAQQFSDYHSELNMSSLELGDSALYFCASSLQAHYGYTFGSGTRLTVV.